These 32 T cell receptor beta chains originate from one sample sequenced in a study of STAT3 mutations in large granular lymphocyte leukemia. Study-wide results and caveats: Every T-LGLL patient had at least one immunodominant TCRbeta clonotype.

These receptors lack a known antigen. The assay was immunoSEQ multiplex PCR, and TCRdb's table has in-frame clones only and misses some. The sample consists of tens of thousands of clones, around 86% of them appearing once. The material sequenced was peripheral blood mononuclear cells. The origin of the receptors is a man aged 55 to 70 with T-cell large granular lymphocyte leukemia. Some clones in this sample may be carry-over from other donors' samples.

The rearrangement uses TRBV4-1 and TRBJ2-3; 9 bases line up with TRBD2. The CDR3 runs to 17 residues. V was clipped by 1 base and J by 6 bases; unmatched bases: 11. Germline V CDR1 and CDR2: MGHRA, YSYEKL. In DNA form, the CDR3 reads TGCGCCAGCAGCCAAGTCTCCAGGCGGGAGGGTGGGGATACGCAGTATTTT. Encoded protein: CASSQVSRREGGDTQYF.

This chain connects TRBV29-1 to TRBJ2-2; 8 bases line up with TRBD2. Trimming removed 4 bases from V and 7 bases from J; junction bases left unmatched: 8. The CDR3 extends over 14 amino acids. Germline V CDR1 and CDR2: SQVTM, ANQGSEA. CDR3 nucleotide sequence: TGCAGCGTTGTAACTAGCGGAGGGTTCGGGGAGCTGTTTTTT. This sequence encodes CSVVTSGGFGELFF.

The rearrangement joins TRBV5-1 to TRBJ1-2; D gene uncertain. Between the trimmed V and J ends, which lost 5 bases and 3 bases, there was a span of 14 bases. There are 14 residues in the CDR3. The germline V gene encodes CDR1 SGHRS and CDR2 YFSETQ. The CDR3 loop reads CASSREGSDYGYTF. The CDR3 DNA follows: TGCGCCAGCAGTCGAGAGGGATCGGACTATGGCTACACCTTC.

This rearrangement joins TRBV7-8 to TRBJ1-4, with 7 bases aligning to TRBD1. Looked up from germline, CDR1 is SGHVS and CDR2 is FQNEAQ. V lost 6 bases to trimming and J lost 10 bases; unmatched junction nucleotides: 17. CDR3 length: 16 residues. The CDR3 loop reads CASSPFRGRTAGKLFF. In nucleotides, the CDR3 is TGTGCCAGCAGTCCCTTCAGGGGGAGGACGGCGGGAAAACTGTTTTTT. The whole variable domain, filled in from reference TRBV7-8 and TRBJ1-4, reads GAGVSQSPRYKVAKRGQDVALRCDPISGHVSLFWYQQALGQGPEFLTYFQNEAQLDKSGLPSDRFFAERPEGSVSTLKIQRTQQEDSAVYLCASSPFRGRTAGKLFFGSGTQLSVL.

The chain has TRBV6-6 and TRBJ2-1; TRBD2 might be the D (6 bases). The CDR3 has 12 amino acids. Per germline, CDR1 MNHNY and CDR2 SVGAGI (reference sequence). V dropped 8 bases and J dropped 6 bases, with 11 bases sitting between them. The CDR3 DNA sequence: TGTGCCAGCCAGAGCGGGTCCAATGAGCAGTTCTTC. Translated, it gives CASQSGSNEQFF.

The table lists this clone with a few counts. The chain has TRBV5-4 and TRBJ1-2; tentative D call: TRBD1 (5 bases). The V end lost 0 bases, the J end lost 2 bases, and 8 bases lay between the germline ends. The CDR3 sequence is 14 residues long. Germline V lookup: CDR1 SGHNT, CDR2 YYREEE (reference sequence). The DNA of the CDR3 is TGTGCCAGCAGCTTGGTACAGGACAACTATGGCTACACCTTC. It encodes CASSLVQDNYGYTF. Using reference TRBV5-4 and TRBJ1-2 for the parts outside the CDR3, the full variable domain is ETGVTQSPTHLIKTRGQQVTLRCSSQSGHNTVSWYQQALGQGPQFIFQYYREEENGRGNFPPRFSGLQFPNYSSELNVNALELDDSALYLCASSLVQDNYGYTFGSGTRLTVV.

The chain carries TRBV7-2 and TRBJ2-7, with 8 bases fitting TRBD2. The CDR3 loop spans 15 amino acids. Germline CDR1 reads SGHTA; CDR2 reads FQGNSA. Trimming at V came to 4 bases and at J to 2 bases, leaving 7 bases not matched to a gene. This CDR3 is CASSSLAGGAYEQYF. The CDR3 nucleotides are TGTGCCAGCAGCTCACTCGCGGGGGGCGCCTACGAGCAGTACTTC.

CDR3 sequence reads: CAMDRTSTDTQYF. As DNA, the CDR3 is TGTGCGATGGACAGGACTAGCACAGATACGCAGTATTTT. The J gene is TRBJ2-3, the V gene TRBV30, with TRBD1 identical over 7 bases. CDR3 length: 13 amino acids. The germline V gene has CDR1 GTSNPN and CDR2 SVGIG (reference sequence).

The chain has TRBV29-1 and TRBJ2-7; possible D gene TRBD2, 7 bases. CDR1 and CDR2 (germline): SQVTM, ANQGSEA. Trimming shortened V by 1 base and J by 4 bases, and 11 bases separated the two germline ends. The CDR3 length is 13 residues. This CDR3 reads CSVEVGGAYEQYF. The CDR3 DNA reads as TGCAGCGTTGAAGTTGGGGGGGCATACGAGCAGTACTTC.

The chain couples TRBV4-2 to TRBJ1-1; D is unresolved. The CDR3 contains 15 residues. The V gene's germline CDR1 is LGHNA and CDR2 YNFKEQ. The V and J ends lost 4 bases and 6 bases respectively, with 18 bases between them. Here the CDR3 reads CASSPRFAVTSEAFF. As DNA, the CDR3 is TGTGCCAGCAGCCCGCGTTTCGCCGTTACATCTGAAGCTTTCTTT.

The chain uses TRBV4-1 and TRBJ2-5; the match to TRBD2 covers 10 bases. After removal of 1 base from V and 5 bases from J, the junction contained 13 bases not matched to a gene. Germline V CDR1 and CDR2: MGHRA, YSYEKL. The CDR3 runs 18 residues. CDR3 region: CASSQGSSGRSLGETQYF. The CDR3 DNA is TGCGCCAGCAGCCAAGGTAGTAGCGGGAGGTCCTTGGGGGAGACCCAGTACTTC.

The rearrangement uses TRBV6-5 and TRBJ2-2; 7 bases agree with TRBD2. From germline, CDR1 is MNHEY and CDR2 SVGAGI. The CDR3 contains 13 residues. Trimming at V came to 6 bases and at J to 5 bases, leaving 3 bases not matched to a gene. Here the CDR3 reads CASRGGKTGELFF. The CDR3 bases are TGTGCCAGCAGGGGGGGGAAAACCGGGGAGCTGTTTTTT.

The J gene is TRBJ2-5, the V gene TRBV5-4, with D perhaps assigned TRBD1 or TRBD2 (6 bases each). Germline lookup yields CDR1 SGHNT and CDR2 YYREEE (reference sequence). This CDR3 spans 14 amino acids. V lost 0 bases and J 4 bases, leaving 10 bases between the germline ends. The CDR3, as DNA: TGTGCCAGCAGCTTGGCGGGGGCTGGAGAGACCCAGTACTTC. Protein: CASSLAGAGETQYF. Filled out from reference TRBV5-4 and TRBJ2-5, the complete variable domain reads ETGVTQSPTHLIKTRGQQVTLRCSSQSGHNTVSWYQQALGQGPQFIFQYYREEENGRGNFPPRFSGLQFPNYSSELNVNALELDDSALYLCASSLAGAGETQYFGPGTRLLVL.

This chain joins TRBV10-3 and TRBJ2-1, with no clear D. Trimming took off 6 bases at V and 4 bases at J, with 10 bases between the two ends. CDR3 length equals 13 residues. CDR1 and CDR2 (germline): ENHRY, SYGVKD. The CDR3 loop reads CAISDLLYNEQFF. The CDR3 coding sequence is TGTGCCATCAGCGATCTACTGTACAATGAGCAGTTCTTC.

V gene TRBV5-4 combines with J gene TRBJ2-5, with a weak D call TRBD1 (7 bases). The V gene's germline CDR1 is SGHNT and CDR2 YYREEE (reference sequence). The CDR3 contains 14 residues. Trimming pared 4 bases from V and 2 bases from J, leaving 12 bases between. CDR3: CASSRGTDQETQYF. CDR3 coding DNA: TGTGCCAGCAGCCGGGGGACAGATCAAGAGACCCAGTACTTC. Drawing the rest from reference TRBV5-4 and TRBJ2-5, the complete variable domain is ETGVTQSPTHLIKTRGQQVTLRCSSQSGHNTVSWYQQALGQGPQFIFQYYREEENGRGNFPPRFSGLQFPNYSSELNVNALELDDSALYLCASSRGTDQETQYFGPGTRLLVL.

This clone was recorded once. V gene TRBV9 combines with J gene TRBJ2-3; TRBD2 aligns across 16 bases. Germline V gene lookup returns CDR1 SGDLS and CDR2 YYNGEE. This CDR3 spans 16 amino acids. J was trimmed by 3 bases and V by 5 bases; bases with no gene match: 3. The CDR3: CASSGTSGRATDTQYF. In DNA, the CDR3 is TGTGCCAGCAGTGGGACTAGCGGGAGGGCGACAGATACGCAGTATTTT.

This chain uses TRBV23-1 with TRBJ2-7, with 7 bases fitting TRBD1. TRBV23-1 is identified as an open reading frame with a role that is uncertain. The CDR3 sequence is 13 residues long. Trimming removed 5 bases from V and 2 bases from J; junction bases left unmatched: 3. The CDR3 region has the DNA TGCGCCAGCAGTTTGACAGGGACCTACGAGCAGTACTTC. It is translated as CASSLTGTYEQYF.

This rearrangement joins TRBV7-2 to TRBJ1-4; D gene ambiguous. V gave up 2 bases and J gave up 6 bases, with 10 bases separating them. Germline assignment: CDR1 SGHTA and CDR2 FQGNSA. The CDR3 consists of 14 residues. The CDR3 bases are TGTGCCAGCAGCTTACGCAGGAGAGATGAAAAACTGTTTTTT. Translating it yields CASSLRRRDEKLFF.

This clone came up a few times. V gene TRBV11-1 combines with J gene TRBJ2-7; 14 bases fit TRBD2. With V trimmed by 1 base and J by 7 bases, 3 bases remained unmatched. This CDR3 has 15 residues. In germline, CDR1 is SGHAT, CDR2 FQDESV (reference sequence). The CDR3 loop reads CASSLGLAGGKEQYF. The CDR3 DNA reads as TGTGCCAGCAGCTTAGGACTAGCGGGAGGGAAAGAGCAGTACTTC.

This chain connects TRBV9 to TRBJ1-2, with D possibly matching TRBD1 (6 bases). CDR3 size: 16 residues. Trimming left V 0 bases short and J 4 bases short, with 16 bases between. Germline CDR1 reads SGDLS; CDR2 reads YYNGEE. CDR3 residues: CASSVGPGTLGYGYTF. The CDR3 nucleotides read TGTGCCAGCAGCGTAGGGCCAGGGACACTAGGCTATGGCTACACCTTC. Variable domain in full (rest from reference TRBV9 and TRBJ1-2): DSGVTQTPKHLITATGQRVTLRCSPRSGDLSVYWYQQSLDQGLQFLIQYYNGEERAKGNILERFSAQQFPDLHSELNLSSLELGDSALYFCASSVGPGTLGYGYTFGSGTRLTVV.

The gene calls are TRBV7-9 and TRBJ2-7, with 8 bases identical to TRBD1. CDR3 length: 17 amino acids. The V gene's germline CDR1 is SEHNR and CDR2 FQNEAQ (reference sequence). V shed 1 base, J shed 5 bases, and the junction held 13 bases outside the gene matches. The CDR3 DNA is TGTGCCAGCAGCTTAGACCCCCGAGGACAGGGATATCACGAGCAGTACTTC. Amino acid sequence: CASSLDPRGQGYHEQYF.

The rearrangement links TRBV5-1 to TRBJ2-6, with D hard to call. Per germline, CDR1 SGHRS and CDR2 YFSETQ. Trimming stripped 1 base from V and 1 base from J, with 3 bases between. CDR3 length: 14 residues. As DNA, the CDR3 is TGCGCCAGCAGCTTGCCGTCTGGGGCCAACGTCCTGACTTTC. It yields the protein CASSLPSGANVLTF.

The V and J genes are TRBV11-1 and TRBJ2-3; D perhaps matches TRBD1 (5 bases). V was trimmed by 3 bases and J by 2 bases, leaving 9 bases between them. The CDR3 length is 14 residues. The germline CDR1 and CDR2 sequences are SGHAT and FQDESV (reference sequence). Here the CDR3 DNA reads TGTGCCAGCAGCTTCGTCAGGGTCACAGATACGCAGTATTTT. Encoded protein: CASSFVRVTDTQYF.

This chain links TRBV27 with TRBJ2-2, with D possibly TRBD1 on 6 matching bases. Germline lookup yields CDR1 MNHEY and CDR2 SMNVEV (reference sequence). The CDR3 covers 13 residues. V was trimmed by 4 bases and J by 6 bases, leaving 9 bases between them. CDR3 amino acids: CASSYTGPGELFF. Here the CDR3 DNA reads TGTGCCAGCAGTTATACAGGGCCCGGGGAGCTGTTTTTT.

V and J are TRBV6-5 and TRBJ1-4; no clear D gene. The V gene lost 2 bases and the J gene lost 12 bases, with 16 bases spanning the gap. This CDR3 comprises 14 residues. The germline CDR1 and CDR2 sequences are MNHEY and SVGAGI. The CDR3 is CASSYQLGHLELFF. The CDR3 region has the DNA TGTGCCAGCAGTTACCAACTGGGCCATCTCGAACTGTTTTTT.

The chain is built from TRBV6-5 and TRBJ2-7; no definite D call. The V gene lost 9 bases and the J gene lost 0 bases, with 9 bases spanning the gap. The CDR3 has 12 amino acids. Germline V gene sequence: CDR1 MNHEY, CDR2 SVGAGI. The CDR3 protein is CASHSPSYEQYF. In nucleotides, the CDR3 is TGTGCCAGTCACTCTCCCTCCTACGAGCAGTACTTC.

This rearrangement joins TRBV10-3 to TRBJ2-3; D uncertain. Germline lookup yields CDR1 ENHRY and CDR2 SYGVKD. This CDR3 has 15 amino acids. V dropped 2 bases and J dropped 0 bases, with 9 bases sitting between them. The CDR3 nucleotides read TGTGCCATCAGTGAGGGTTCAGCTAGCACAGATACGCAGTATTTT. Translating it yields CAISEGSASTDTQYF.

This chain joins TRBV6-5 and TRBJ2-7; TRBD2 agrees at 11 bases. Looked up from germline, CDR1 is MNHEY and CDR2 is SVGAGI. CDR3 length: 14 amino acids. V lost 3 bases to trimming and J lost 3 bases; unmatched junction nucleotides: 1. The CDR3 sequence: CASSYLAGGYEQYF. The DNA of the CDR3 is TGTGCCAGCAGTTATCTAGCGGGAGGCTACGAGCAGTACTTC.

This clone was recorded only once. The chain recombines TRBV7-9 with TRBJ2-7, with TRBD2 matching over 11 bases. The germline V gene has CDR1 SEHNR and CDR2 FQNEAQ (reference sequence). This CDR3 is 15 amino acids long. Losses at the gene ends were 4 bases for V and 7 bases for J; bases not matched to a gene: 9. CDR3 sequence reads: CASSSGTSGRREQYF. In nucleotides, the CDR3 is TGTGCCAGCAGCTCCGGAACTAGCGGGAGAAGGGAGCAGTACTTC.

By frequency in the sample, this clone is medium-sized. The V call is TRBV2, the J call TRBJ1-5; D is perhaps TRBD1 (5 bases). The CDR3 loop spans 12 amino acids. Germline V gene data show CDR1 as SNHLY and CDR2 as FYNNEI. V shed 11 bases and J shed 8 bases, with 16 bases lying between them. CDR3 protein: CAGGTGREPQHF. The CDR3 DNA sequence: TGTGCCGGAGGGACGGGCCGTGAGCCCCAGCATTTT.

This sequence joins TRBV5-4 and TRBJ2-7; 7 nucleotides align to TRBD2. This CDR3 contains 13 residues. Germline V gene lookup returns CDR1 SGHNT and CDR2 YYREEE (reference sequence). V lost 10 bases to trimming and J lost 0 bases; unmatched junction nucleotides: 7. CDR3 bases: TGTGCCGGCTCCGGGGGGAGCTCCTACGAGCAGTACTTC. It translates to CAGSGGSSYEQYF.

The gene calls are TRBV18 and TRBJ2-7; D ambiguous. Germline V gene data show CDR1 as KGHSH and CDR2 as LQKENI. The CDR3 spans 16 residues. V lost 1 base and J lost 0, with 13 bases in between. CDR3 nucleotide sequence: TGTGCCAGCTCACCACAAAACGTCTTTAGCTCCTACGAGCAGTACTTC. It specifies CASSPQNVFSSYEQYF. Looking up the rest from reference TRBV18 and TRBJ2-7 gives the full variable domain: NAGVMQNPRHLVRRRGQEARLRCSPMKGHSHVYWYRQLPEEGLKFMVYLQKENIIDESGMPKERFSAEFPKEGPSILRIQQVVRGDSAAYFCASSPQNVFSSYEQYFGPGTRLTVT.